Presented here are 9 T cell receptor beta chains from one specimen sequenced in a study of neurological immune-mediated disorders. TCRdb passed the 5' RACE reads through MiXCR, listing each CDR3 protein once. The sample lists some 65,000 distinct CDR3 sequences, around 5.2% seen once, with around 2.8% in the top ten. Sequencing was performed on PBMCs. The receptors shown here come from a woman in her 30s with multiple sclerosis.

The CDR3 DNA reads as TGTGCCAGCTCGGGACGGGTGGGCACTGAAGCTTTCTTT. Translation: CASSGRVGTEAFF. This sequence joins TRBV18 and TRBJ1-1; D might be TRBD1 (5 bases). Trimming cost V 6 bases and J 4 bases, with 12 bases left between them. The CDR3 is 13 residues long. The germline CDR1 and CDR2 sequences are KGHSH and LQKENI. The full variable domain, in which reference TRBV18 and TRBJ1-1 provide the parts outside the CDR3, is NAGVMQNPRHLVRRRGQEARLRCSPMKGHSHVYWYRQLPEEGLKFMVYLQKENIIDESGMPKERFSAEFPKEGPSILRIQQVVRGDSAAYFCASSGRVGTEAFFGQGTRLTVV.

This clonotype was observed many times. The chain uses TRBV20-1 and TRBJ1-5, with 8 bases fitting TRBD1. The V segment lost 6 bases and the J segment 3 bases; nucleotides outside the gene matches: 10. This CDR3 is built from 15 residues. Germline loops: CDR1 DFQATT, CDR2 SNEGSKA (reference sequence). This CDR3 is CSATPGQASNQPQHF. CDR3 nucleotide sequence: TGCAGTGCAACCCCGGGACAGGCTTCCAATCAGCCCCAGCATTTT.

This clonotype was observed a few times. The chain recombines TRBV7-9 with TRBJ2-7; D unresolved. V dropped 1 base and J dropped 2 bases, with 9 bases sitting between them. The germline gives CDR1 SEHNR, CDR2 FQNEAQ (reference sequence). The CDR3 spans 14 residues. The chain's CDR3 is CASSLVESAYEQYF. In DNA, the CDR3 is TGTGCCAGCAGCTTAGTCGAAAGTGCCTACGAGCAGTACTTC. Full variable domain (missing parts from reference TRBV7-9 and TRBJ2-7): DTGVSQNPRHKITKRGQNVTFRCDPISEHNRLYWYRQTLGQGPEFLTYFQNEAQLEKSRLLSDRFSAERPKGSFSTLEIQRTEQGDSAMYLCASSLVESAYEQYFGPGTRLTVT.

This clonotype was detected many times. CDR3 nucleotides: TGTGCCAGCAGCTTGGAGTCAGGAACGGGAGATACGCAGTATTTT. Its protein product is CASSLESGTGDTQYF. The chain recombines TRBV7-2 with TRBJ2-3; no clear D. Germline assignment: CDR1 SGHTA and CDR2 FQGNSA. This CDR3 has 15 residues. The V and J ends lost 3 bases and 5 bases respectively, with 15 bases between them. The full variable domain, in which reference TRBV7-2 and TRBJ2-3 provide the parts outside the CDR3, is GAGVSQSPSNKVTEKGKDVELRCDPISGHTALYWYRQSLGQGLEFLIYFQGNSAPDKSGLPSDRFSAERTGGSVSTLTIQRTQQEDSAVYLCASSLESGTGDTQYFGPGTRLTVL.

The chain links TRBV18 to TRBJ2-7; either TRBD1 or TRBD2 may fit D (6 bases each). The ends were cut back, 8 bases at V and 0 bases at J, with 14 bases in the middle. From germline, CDR1 is KGHSH and CDR2 LQKENI. The CDR3 is 14 residues long. CDR3 region: CASRGTLSSYEQYF. The CDR3 DNA follows: TGTGCCAGCCGGGGGACACTAAGCTCCTACGAGCAGTACTTC.

In its sample, this clonotype was seen many times. The genes are TRBV7-9 and TRBJ2-7, with 10 bases lining up with TRBD2. J lost 7 bases, V lost 5 bases, and 11 bases had no gene match. The CDR3 contains 15 residues. Germline V gene data show CDR1 as SEHNR and CDR2 as FQNEAQ (reference sequence). The CDR3 spells CASSPVVAGGGEQYF. CDR3 DNA: TGTGCCAGCAGCCCAGTGGTAGCGGGGGGAGGTGAGCAGTACTTC.

A note on this clonotype: This clone may be a read error of a much larger clone one base away. This chain uses TRBV4-1 with TRBJ2-7; D is possibly TRBD1 (6 bases). Germline V gene lookup returns CDR1 MGHRA and CDR2 YSYEKL. V lost 2 bases, J lost 7 bases, and 9 bases lay in between. This CDR3 has 12 residues. The chain's CDR3 is CASSQNRAEQYF. The CDR3 DNA reads as TGCGCCAGCAGCCAAAACAGGGCTGAGCAGTACTTC.

This clonotype was picked up many times. This chain links TRBV5-1 with TRBJ2-2; D is perhaps TRBD1 (5 bases). CDR1 SGHRS and CDR2 YFSETQ come from the germline V gene. V was trimmed by 4 bases and J by 1 base, leaving 14 bases between them. The CDR3 contains 16 residues. CDR3 amino acids: CASSRLGQGNTGELFF. The CDR3 DNA sequence: TGCGCCAGCAGCCGTTTGGGGCAGGGGAACACCGGGGAGCTGTTTTTT. The complete variable domain, with remaining parts taken from reference TRBV5-1 and TRBJ2-2, reads KAGVTQTPRYLIKTRGQQVTLSCSPISGHRSVSWYQQTPGQGLQFLFEYFSETQRNKGNFPGRFSGRQFSNSRSEMNVSTLELGDSALYLCASSRLGQGNTGELFFGEGSRLTVL.

This clonotype was counted at least ten times. The chain links TRBV20-1 to TRBJ2-3, with D perhaps matching TRBD2 (7 bases). Looked up from germline, CDR1 is DFQATT and CDR2 is SNEGSKA (reference sequence). The V and J ends lost 4 bases and 2 bases respectively, with 22 bases between them. CDR3 size: 17 residues. The CDR3 DNA sequence: TGCAGTGCTACCCTTGGCGGGGGCGATCCCTTCACAGATACGCAGTATTTT. Translating gives CSATLGGGDPFTDTQYF.